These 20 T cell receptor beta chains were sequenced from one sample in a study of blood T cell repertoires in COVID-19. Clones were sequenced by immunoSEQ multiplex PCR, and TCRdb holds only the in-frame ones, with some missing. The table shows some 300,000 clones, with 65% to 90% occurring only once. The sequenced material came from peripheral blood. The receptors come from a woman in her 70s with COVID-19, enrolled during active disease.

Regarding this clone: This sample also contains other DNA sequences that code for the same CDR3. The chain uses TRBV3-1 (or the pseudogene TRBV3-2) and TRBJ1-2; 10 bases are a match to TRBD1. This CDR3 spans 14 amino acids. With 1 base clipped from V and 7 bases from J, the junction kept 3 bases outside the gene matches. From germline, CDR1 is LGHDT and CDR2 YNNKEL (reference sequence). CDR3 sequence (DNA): TGTGCCAGCAGCCAAGGACAGGGGGCTCGTGGCTACACCTTC. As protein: CASSQGQGARGYTF.

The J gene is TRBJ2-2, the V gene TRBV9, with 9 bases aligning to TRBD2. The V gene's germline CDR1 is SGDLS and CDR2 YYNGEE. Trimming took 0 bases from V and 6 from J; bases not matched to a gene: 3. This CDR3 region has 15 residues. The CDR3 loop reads CASSVEGGRAGELFF. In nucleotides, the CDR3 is TGTGCCAGCAGCGTAGAAGGCGGGAGGGCCGGGGAGCTGTTTTTT.

CDR3 DNA: TGTGCCACCAGTGATCCCCCTCCCGGACTTTCTGGGACTGAAGCTTTCTTT. As protein: CATSDPPPGLSGTEAFF. The rearrangement links TRBV24-1 to TRBJ1-1, with no clear D. V was cut by 3 bases and J by 5 bases, with 21 bases left in between. CDR3 length: 17 residues. In germline, CDR1 is KGHDR, CDR2 SFDVKD.

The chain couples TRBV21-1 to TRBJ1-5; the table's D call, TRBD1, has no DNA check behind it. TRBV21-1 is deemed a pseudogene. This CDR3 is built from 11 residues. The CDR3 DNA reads TGTGCCAGCAGCACAGATCAGCCCCAGCATTTT. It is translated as CASSTDQPQHF.

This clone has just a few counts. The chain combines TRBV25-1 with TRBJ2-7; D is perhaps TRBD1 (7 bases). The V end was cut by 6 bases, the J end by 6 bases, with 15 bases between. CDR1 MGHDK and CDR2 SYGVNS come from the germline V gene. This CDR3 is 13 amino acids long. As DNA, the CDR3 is TGTGCCAGCAGCGGACCGCAGGGGGGCGAGCAGTACTTC. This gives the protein CASSGPQGGEQYF.

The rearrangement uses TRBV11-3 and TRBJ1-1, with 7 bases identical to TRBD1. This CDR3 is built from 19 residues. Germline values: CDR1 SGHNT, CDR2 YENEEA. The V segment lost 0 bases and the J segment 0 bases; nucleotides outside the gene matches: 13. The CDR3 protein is CASSLDQSPTGTMNTEAFF. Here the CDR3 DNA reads TGTGCCAGCAGCTTAGATCAATCCCCGACAGGGACCATGAACACTGAAGCTTTCTTT.

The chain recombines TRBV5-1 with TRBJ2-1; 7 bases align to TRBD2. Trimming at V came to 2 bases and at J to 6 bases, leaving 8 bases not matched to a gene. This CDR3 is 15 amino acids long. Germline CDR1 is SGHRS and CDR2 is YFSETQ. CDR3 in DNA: TGCGCCAGCAGCTTATACGGGGAGGGACCCAATGAGCAGTTCTTC. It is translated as CASSLYGEGPNEQFF.

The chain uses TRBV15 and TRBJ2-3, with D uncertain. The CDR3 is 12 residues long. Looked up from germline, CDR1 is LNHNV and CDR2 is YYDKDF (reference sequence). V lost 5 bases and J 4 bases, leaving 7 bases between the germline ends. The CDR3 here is CATSQAPDTQYF. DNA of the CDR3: TGTGCCACCAGCCAGGCCCCAGATACGCAGTATTTT.

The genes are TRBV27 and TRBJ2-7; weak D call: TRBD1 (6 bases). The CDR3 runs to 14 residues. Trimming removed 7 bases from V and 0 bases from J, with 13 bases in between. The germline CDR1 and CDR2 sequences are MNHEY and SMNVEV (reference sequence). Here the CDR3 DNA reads TGTGCCAGCAAATCCCGGGACACCTCCTACGAGCAGTACTTC. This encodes CASKSRDTSYEQYF.

CDR3 DNA: TGCGCCAGCAGCTTGGACCAGTGGCAGGTTGTGGAGACCCAGTACTTC. The encoded protein is CASSLDQWQVVETQYF. The V and J genes are TRBV5-1 and TRBJ2-5, with no clear D. This CDR3 has 16 amino acids. V lost 0 bases and J lost 5, with 17 bases in between. CDR1 is SGHRS, CDR2 YFSETQ, per germline.

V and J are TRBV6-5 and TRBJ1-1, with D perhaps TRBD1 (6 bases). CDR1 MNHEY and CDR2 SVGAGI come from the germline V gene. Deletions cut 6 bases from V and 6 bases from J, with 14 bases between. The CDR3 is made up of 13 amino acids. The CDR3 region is CASSTFQGSEAFF. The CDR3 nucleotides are TGTGCCAGCAGCACCTTCCAGGGGTCTGAAGCTTTCTTT.

CDR3 protein: CASSLSGGAETQYF. Written as DNA, the CDR3 is TGCGCCAGCAGCCTAAGCGGGGGGGCGGAGACCCAGTACTTC. This chain uses TRBV4-1 with TRBJ2-5, with TRBD2 identical over 10 bases. This CDR3 region has 14 residues. Germline V gene sequence: CDR1 MGHRA, CDR2 YSYEKL. The ends lost 4 bases at V and 5 bases at J; junction bases unmatched: 4.

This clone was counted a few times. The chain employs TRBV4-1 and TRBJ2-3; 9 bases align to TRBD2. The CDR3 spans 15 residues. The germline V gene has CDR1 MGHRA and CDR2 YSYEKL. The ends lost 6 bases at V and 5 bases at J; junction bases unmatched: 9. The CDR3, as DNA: TGCGCCAGCAGGTCAATAGCGGGGGCTGGAGATACGCAGTATTTT. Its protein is CASRSIAGAGDTQYF.

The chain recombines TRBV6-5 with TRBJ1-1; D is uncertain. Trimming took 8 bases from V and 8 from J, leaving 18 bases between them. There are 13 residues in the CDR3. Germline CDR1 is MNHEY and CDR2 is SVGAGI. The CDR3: CASYNTGSLEAFF. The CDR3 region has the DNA TGTGCCAGCTACAACACGGGGTCCCTGGAAGCTTTCTTT.

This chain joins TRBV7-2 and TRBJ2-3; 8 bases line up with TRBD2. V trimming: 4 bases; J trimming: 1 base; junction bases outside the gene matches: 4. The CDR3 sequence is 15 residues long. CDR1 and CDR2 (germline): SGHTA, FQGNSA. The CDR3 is CASSSYSGGTDTQYF. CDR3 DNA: TGTGCCAGCAGCTCCTATAGCGGGGGCACAGATACGCAGTATTTT.

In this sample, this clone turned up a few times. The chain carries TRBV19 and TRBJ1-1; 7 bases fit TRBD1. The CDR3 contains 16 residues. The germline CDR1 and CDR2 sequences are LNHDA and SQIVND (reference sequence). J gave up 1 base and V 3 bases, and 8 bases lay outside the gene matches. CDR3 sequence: CASSMSSGGSNTEAFF. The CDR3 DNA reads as TGTGCCAGTAGTATGTCGTCAGGGGGTTCGAACACTGAAGCTTTCTTT.

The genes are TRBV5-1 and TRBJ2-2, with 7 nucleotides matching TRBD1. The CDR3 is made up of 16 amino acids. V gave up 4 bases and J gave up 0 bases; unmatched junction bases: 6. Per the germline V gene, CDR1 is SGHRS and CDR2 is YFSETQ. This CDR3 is CASSTRDSSNTGELFF. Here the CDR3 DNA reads TGCGCCAGCAGCACAAGGGACAGTTCGAACACCGGGGAGCTGTTTTTT.

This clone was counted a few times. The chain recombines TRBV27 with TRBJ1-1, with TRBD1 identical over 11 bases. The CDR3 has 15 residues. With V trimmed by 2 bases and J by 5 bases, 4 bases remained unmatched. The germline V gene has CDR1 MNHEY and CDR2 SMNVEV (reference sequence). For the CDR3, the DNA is TGTGCCAGCAGTTTAGGACAGGGGGCCGGTACTGAAGCTTTCTTT. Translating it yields CASSLGQGAGTEAFF.

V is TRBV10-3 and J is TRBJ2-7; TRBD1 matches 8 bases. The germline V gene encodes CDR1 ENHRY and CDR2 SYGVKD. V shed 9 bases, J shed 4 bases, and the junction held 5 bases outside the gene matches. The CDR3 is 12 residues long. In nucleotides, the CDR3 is TGTGCCATACAGGGGGGTGTATACGAGCAGTACTTC. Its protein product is CAIQGGVYEQYF.

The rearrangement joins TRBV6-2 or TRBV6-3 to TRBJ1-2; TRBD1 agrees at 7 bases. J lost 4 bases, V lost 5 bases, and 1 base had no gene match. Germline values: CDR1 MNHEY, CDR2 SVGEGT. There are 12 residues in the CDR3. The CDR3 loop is CASSRDSYGYTF. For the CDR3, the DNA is TGTGCCAGCAGTCGGGACAGCTATGGCTACACCTTC.